This record concerns one T cell receptor beta chain sequence. In the same sample, other DNA sequences code for this CDR3. Recruitment covered roughly 24 US areas and drew participants whose ages spanned roughly 18 to 95 years. Each exposed participant met a COVID-19 case in the 2 weeks preceding study entry. These data belong to a study of blood T cell repertoires in COVID-19. As for the study in general: T cells, B-cell-depleted T cells, or PBMCs supplied cDNA or gDNA.

Germline lookup yields CDR1 LNHDA and CDR2 SQIVND (reference sequence). This CDR3 comprises 14 residues. V trimming: 5 bases; J trimming: 3 bases; junction bases outside the gene matches: 2. In the original workflow: Researchers report that nucleated cell counts were estimated from reference gene primer amplification. Assay used: immunoSEQ multiplex PCR; TCRdb lists only in-frame clones, some missing. V, J and clone size reflect that table, while D and trimming were determined from the DNA. The table lists 130,000 to 150,000 clones, about 83% of them singletons. The sequenced material came from PBMCs or T cells enriched from blood (not recorded which). The rearrangement joins TRBV19 to TRBJ2-7; 12 bases are a match to TRBD2. This receptor was identified in a woman aged 45 to 65 who had been exposed to COVID-19. The CDR3 loop reads CASSPGLAGYEQYF. CDR3 DNA sequence: TGTGCCAGTAGTCCGGGACTAGCGGGCTACGAGCAGTACTTC.